This T cell receptor (beta chain) is from a study of regulatory T cells in long-lasting Graves disease. Study findings and constraints: Sharing of public clonotypes was greater in persistent patients (about 2,700) than in new patients (about 970). Having few samples may have compromised the accuracy. Thyroid tissue went unstudied; only peripheral blood was examined.

The time point denotes: persistent/refractory GD, antithyroid drugs over 5 years with positive TRAb. Extracted RNA from PBMCs served as the source of the TCR library. This clonotype has a count of ten or more. Its specificity is unknown. CDR3 regions were amplified by Arm-PCR using iRepertoire HTBI primers to build TCR beta libraries. MiXCR was run by TCRdb on the multiplex PCR reads, yielding one entry per CDR3 protein. Among roughly 400,000 distinct CDR3 sequences listed, around 20% were seen once. This sequence originates from a female donor with Graves disease. Sequenced material: peripheral blood mononuclear cells (PBMCs), taken when the disease was refractory, from a patient treated with antithyroid drugs.

CDR3 nucleotide sequence: TGTGCCAGCAGTTTTGGGCTTTATAGCAATCAGCCCCAGCATTTT. It specifies CASSFGLYSNQPQHF. The chain joins TRBV27 to TRBJ1-5; D unclear. V was pared by 3 bases and J by 0 bases, with 9 bases between. CDR1 and CDR2 from the germline V gene are MNHEY and SMNVEV (reference sequence). This CDR3 is 15 amino acids long.